This T cell receptor (beta chain) comes out of a study of blood T cells in healthy people across ages. The authors ran a second PCR of roughly 6 to 11 cycles using a sample-barcoded 5' primer and a J-beta primer mix. TCRdb passed the 5' RACE reads through MiXCR, listing each CDR3 protein once. The profile covers over 950,000 distinct CDR3 sequences, with around two fifths appearing a single time and less than 15% taken by the ten largest. This clonotype was sampled from a man younger than 30 in good health. The specimen sequenced was blood.

CDR3 residues: CASREGLNYGYTF. CDR3 sequence (DNA): TGTGCCAGCAGGGAGGGACTGAACTATGGCTACACCTTC. This sequence joins TRBV11-2 and TRBJ1-2; maybe TRBD1 (5 bases). Germline CDR1 reads SGHAT; CDR2 reads FQNNGV. The V end was cut by 6 bases, the J end by 2 bases, with 10 bases between. The CDR3 has 13 amino acids.